What follows is one T cell receptor beta chain and its context. This sample is drawn from a study of blood T cell repertoires in COVID-19. Study overall: Both acute and convalescent COVID-19 samples were obtained from the United States, Italy and Spain.

As originally analysed: Reference gene primers were amplified, and this amplification served to estimate nucleated cell counts. The repertoire was sequenced with immunoSEQ multiplex PCR; TCRdb's copy has only in-frame clones and lacks some. D and trimming were read from the DNA, whereas the V and J calls and clone size are those reported in that table. The table lists 75,000 to 100,000 clones, 70% to 90% of them singletons. Germline V gene sequence: CDR1 SGHTA, CDR2 FQGTGA. This CDR3 has 14 residues. Trimming pared 5 bases from V and 4 bases from J, leaving 14 bases between. This TCR came from a man between 65 and 80 years old with acute or convalescent COVID-19. The source material was peripheral blood. This sequence joins TRBV7-3 and TRBJ1-1; D gene unclear. CDR3 coding DNA: TGTGCCAGCAGCCTATTACGGGGAAGCACTGAAGCTTTCTTT. Translating gives CASSLLRGSTEAFF.